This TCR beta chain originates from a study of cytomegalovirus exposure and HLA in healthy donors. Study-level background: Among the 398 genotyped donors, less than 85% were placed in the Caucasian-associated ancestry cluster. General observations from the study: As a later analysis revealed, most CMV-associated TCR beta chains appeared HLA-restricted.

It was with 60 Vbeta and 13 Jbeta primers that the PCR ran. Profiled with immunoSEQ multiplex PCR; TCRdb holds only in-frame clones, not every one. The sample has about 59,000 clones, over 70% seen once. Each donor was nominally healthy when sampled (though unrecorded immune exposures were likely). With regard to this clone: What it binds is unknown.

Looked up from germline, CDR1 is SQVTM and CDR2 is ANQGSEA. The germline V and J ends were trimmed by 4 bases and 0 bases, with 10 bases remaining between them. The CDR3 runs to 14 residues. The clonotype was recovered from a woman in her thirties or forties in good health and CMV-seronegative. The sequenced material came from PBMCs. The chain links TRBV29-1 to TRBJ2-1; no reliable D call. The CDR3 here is CSVVSGPSYNEQFF. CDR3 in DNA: TGCAGCGTTGTGTCGGGTCCCTCCTACAATGAGCAGTTCTTC.